Shown below are 28 T cell receptor beta chains from a single sample sequenced in a study of human T cells and chemical hapten exposure. MiXCR was run by TCRdb on the RACE reads, yielding one entry per CDR3 protein. The top ten clones hold about 5.6% of a sample with about 30,000 distinct CDR3 sequences, nearly 6% of them seen once. Time point given: patch test 3, about 24 weeks after DPC sensitization. Sample treatment: therapeutic diphenylcyclopropenone sensitization with weekly scalp DPC. The specimen comprised whole blood, sampled in connection with sensitization to the hapten diphenylcyclopropenone (DPC). Every receptor here comes from a man aged 30 to 39 with alopecia areata. Some clones in this sample may be carry-over from other donors' samples.

This clonotype was picked up many times. This chain links TRBV12-3 or TRBV12-4 with TRBJ1-6, with D uncertain. V was clipped by 6 bases and J by 1 base, with 13 bases between them. The CDR3 spans 16 residues. In DNA, the CDR3 is TGTGCCAGCAGCCCTGGCGGTTCTTCCTATAATTCACCCCTCCACTTT. It codes for CASSPGGSSYNSPLHF.

In its sample, this clonotype was seen many times. The rearrangement uses TRBV29-1 and TRBJ1-1; D unresolved. Between the trimmed V and J ends, which lost 2 bases and 3 bases, there was a span of 10 bases. The CDR3 has 13 amino acids. Germline CDR1 is SQVTM and CDR2 is ANQGSEA. CDR3 residues: CSVEKARDTEAFF. In DNA, the CDR3 is TGCAGCGTTGAAAAGGCCCGGGACACTGAAGCTTTCTTT.

This clonotype was recorded many times. This chain joins TRBV4-1 and TRBJ1-2; 8 positions agree with TRBD1. This CDR3 spans 16 amino acids. V lost 0 bases to trimming and J lost 2 bases; unmatched junction nucleotides: 5. Germline V gene lookup returns CDR1 MGHRA and CDR2 YSYEKL. As DNA, the CDR3 is TGCGCCAGCAGCCAAGAACTCCAGGGGGCGAACTATGGCTACACCTTC. Its protein product is CASSQELQGANYGYTF.

In its sample, this clonotype ranks as medium-sized (0.01 to 0.1%). The V and J genes are TRBV18 and TRBJ2-5; D gene uncertain. Germline V gene lookup returns CDR1 KGHSH and CDR2 LQKENI. The V end was cut by 3 bases, the J end by 5 bases, with 7 bases between. This CDR3 is built from 12 residues. CDR3 protein: CASSPSLETQYF. The CDR3 DNA reads as TGTGCCAGCTCACCGTCTTTGGAGACCCAGTACTTC. The full variable domain, in which reference TRBV18 and TRBJ2-5 provide the parts outside the CDR3, is NAGVMQNPRHLVRRRGQEARLRCSPMKGHSHVYWYRQLPEEGLKFMVYLQKENIIDESGMPKERFSAEFPKEGPSILRIQQVVRGDSAAYFCASSPSLETQYFGPGTRLLVL.

This clonotype appeared many times. V and J are TRBV20-1 and TRBJ2-5; tentative D call: TRBD2 (6 bases). The CDR3 loop spans 12 amino acids. The germline V gene has CDR1 DFQATT and CDR2 SNEGSKA (reference sequence). Trimming pared 6 bases from V and 2 bases from J, leaving 10 bases between. DNA of the CDR3: TGCAGTGCCCCCCGGGGGCAAGAGACCCAGTACTTC. Translation: CSAPRGQETQYF.

This clonotype was recorded at least ten times. The chain links TRBV6-2 or TRBV6-3 to TRBJ2-1, with 11 bases identical to TRBD2. CDR1 and CDR2 from the germline V gene are MNHEY and SVGEGT. The junction had 6 bases not matched to a gene; V was cut back by 1 base and J by 7 bases. CDR3 length: 16 amino acids. The CDR3 reads CASSYFGTSGGNEQFF. The DNA for the CDR3 is TGTGCCAGCAGTTACTTCGGGACTAGCGGAGGAAATGAGCAGTTCTTC.

This clonotype was counted at least ten times. The V gene is TRBV4-1, the J gene TRBJ1-1; no firm D call. Germline CDR1 MGHRA, CDR2 YSYEKL. The CDR3 has 14 residues. The V end lost 4 bases, the J end lost 1 base, and 10 bases lay between the germline ends. The CDR3 nucleotides are TGCGCCAGCAGCCCAGAGGTCGCGAACACTGAAGCTTTCTTT. As protein: CASSPEVANTEAFF.

The rearrangement links TRBV2 to TRBJ2-1; 13 bases are shared with TRBD2. Per the germline V gene, CDR1 is SNHLY and CDR2 is FYNNEI. The CDR3 totals 16 residues. J was trimmed by 4 bases and V by 6 bases; bases with no gene match: 6. The CDR3 here is CASRETSGGPYNEQFF. The CDR3 nucleotides read TGTGCCAGCAGGGAGACTAGCGGGGGGCCGTACAATGAGCAGTTCTTC.

A few counts support this clonotype. The V call is TRBV12-3 or TRBV12-4, the J call TRBJ2-2; 7 bases are a match to TRBD1. The CDR3 is 15 amino acids. Trimming took 7 bases from V and 4 from J; bases not matched to a gene: 9. CDR3 in DNA: TGTGCCAGCACCCGAACAGGGGCGAGCACCGGGGAGCTGTTTTTT. Its translation: CASTRTGASTGELFF.

This clonotype occurred many times. V usage is TRBV29-1 and J usage is TRBJ1-2; D ambiguous. The CDR3 has 8 residues. Trimming left V 6 bases short and J 8 bases short, with 4 bases between. Looked up from germline, CDR1 is SQVTM and CDR2 is ANQGSEA. The CDR3 DNA reads as TGCAGCGTAGGGGGCTACACCTTC. This codes for CSVGGYTF.

This clonotype was found many times. This chain links TRBV20-1 with TRBJ1-1; 7 bases map to TRBD1. Trimming removed 5 bases from V and 7 bases from J; junction bases left unmatched: 10. CDR3 length: 13 amino acids. Germline lookup yields CDR1 DFQATT and CDR2 SNEGSKA (reference sequence). CDR3 protein: CSAGSDRAFEAFF. In nucleotides, the CDR3 is TGCAGTGCTGGCTCAGACAGGGCCTTTGAAGCTTTCTTT.

This clonotype was seen repeatedly, ten times or more. V usage is TRBV21-1 and J usage is TRBJ2-3; TRBD1, the table's D call, was not compared with the DNA. TRBV21-1 is noted as a pseudogene. CDR3 length: 17 residues. CDR3 in amino acids: CASSLGERRRSADTQYF. CDR3 sequence (DNA): TGTGCCAGCAGCCTGGGGGAGCGGAGGAGGTCCGCAGATACGCAGTATTTT.

This clonotype was detected many times. The rearrangement uses TRBV29-1 and TRBJ2-5; 7 bases agree with TRBD2. J gave up 5 bases and V 6 bases, and 6 bases lay outside the gene matches. This CDR3 has 12 residues. The V gene's germline CDR1 is SQVTM and CDR2 ANQGSEA. CDR3 sequence: CSVKRGGETQYF. DNA for the CDR3: TGCAGCGTCAAGCGGGGAGGCGAGACCCAGTACTTC.

This clonotype was seen ten or more times. The CDR3 region has the DNA TGCAGTGCTATGGGGGGAGCCAATGAGCAGTTCTTC. The encoded protein is CSAMGGANEQFF. V gene TRBV20-1 combines with J gene TRBJ2-1; perhaps TRBD2 as D (6 bases). Trimming removed 4 bases from V and 6 bases from J, with 10 bases in between. CDR3 length: 12 residues. CDR1 is DFQATT and CDR2 is SNEGSKA in the germline V gene (reference sequence).

The sample holds many counts of this clonotype. The genes are TRBV10-2 and TRBJ2-3; 10 bases agree with TRBD2. The germline V gene encodes CDR1 WSHSY and CDR2 SAAADI. CDR3 size: 15 residues. The V and J ends lost 9 bases and 8 bases, in that order; junction bases with no gene match: 14. The CDR3 DNA follows: TGCGCCAGTTCCAACGAGCGGGAGGGGGGTATTACGCAGTATTTT. This encodes CASSNEREGGITQYF.

This clonotype appeared many times. The chain combines TRBV20-1 with TRBJ2-1; 12 bases map to TRBD2. J was trimmed by 0 bases and V by 6 bases; bases with no gene match: 3. There are 15 residues in the CDR3. The germline gives CDR1 DFQATT, CDR2 SNEGSKA (reference sequence). The CDR3 loop is CSAPSGRASYNEQFF. In DNA form, the CDR3 reads TGCAGTGCCCCTAGCGGGAGGGCCTCCTACAATGAGCAGTTCTTC.

At least ten counts were recorded for this clonotype. The V gene is TRBV7-9, the J gene TRBJ2-5; D gene unclear. The CDR3 is 14 amino acids. V was trimmed by 1 base and J by 6 bases, leaving 12 bases between them. Per the germline V gene, CDR1 is SEHNR and CDR2 is FQNEAQ (reference sequence). The CDR3 spells CASSLGAVLQTQYF. CDR3 sequence (DNA): TGTGCCAGCAGCTTAGGTGCAGTGCTGCAGACCCAGTACTTC.

This clonotype was seen many times. The rearrangement uses TRBV4-2 and TRBJ2-1; D is uncertain. Germline loops: CDR1 LGHNA, CDR2 YNFKEQ. The V end was cut by 1 base, the J end by 6 bases, with 10 bases between. The CDR3 spans 14 residues. The CDR3 nucleotides read TGTGCCAGCAGCCAAGGGCCCGCTGGCAATGAGCAGTTCTTC. As protein: CASSQGPAGNEQFF.

This clonotype showed up many times. The chain links TRBV7-2 to TRBJ2-7; perhaps TRBD1 as D (6 bases). V shed 5 bases and J shed 2 bases, with 19 bases lying between them. The CDR3 extends over 16 amino acids. The germline gives CDR1 SGHTA, CDR2 FQGNSA. The CDR3: CASSRPHGRDTYEQYF. The CDR3 nucleotides are TGTGCCAGCAGCCGCCCCCACGGCAGGGACACCTACGAGCAGTACTTC.

There are many counts of this clonotype. The chain is built from TRBV12-3 or TRBV12-4 and TRBJ1-1, with TRBD1 as a possible D gene (5 bases). The CDR3 is made up of 13 amino acids. V lost 6 bases, J lost 1 base, and 9 bases lay in between. CDR3 residues: CASREQGNTEAFF. DNA of the CDR3: TGTGCCAGCAGGGAGCAGGGGAACACTGAAGCTTTCTTT.

This clonotype was picked up many times. The rearrangement links TRBV7-2 to TRBJ1-1; tentatively, D is TRBD1 (5 bases). Germline assignment: CDR1 SGHTA and CDR2 FQGNSA. Trimming took off 1 base at V and 1 base at J, with 7 bases between the two ends. The CDR3 spans 14 residues. CDR3 protein: CASSLGTPNTEAFF. In DNA form, the CDR3 reads TGTGCCAGCAGCTTAGGGACACCGAACACTGAAGCTTTCTTT.

V gene TRBV12-3 or TRBV12-4 combines with J gene TRBJ2-5, with D perhaps matching TRBD1 or TRBD2 (5 bases each). Trimming took 4 bases from V and 7 from J, leaving 13 bases between them. This CDR3 contains 13 residues. The CDR3 nucleotides are TGTGCCAGCAGTTCTGAGGGGCGCGGGACCCAGTACTTC. It codes for CASSSEGRGTQYF.

This clonotype was detected ten times or more. V gene TRBV12-3 or TRBV12-4 combines with J gene TRBJ1-4; the D is unclear. The CDR3 length is 13 residues. V lost 3 bases to trimming and J lost 6 bases, with 8 bases between them. CDR3 region: CASSFSRDEKLFF. For the CDR3, the DNA is TGTGCCAGCAGTTTTTCACGGGATGAAAAACTGTTTTTT.

This clonotype has just a few counts. J is TRBJ2-3 and V is TRBV13; 7 bases line up with TRBD2. Trimming removed 1 base from V and 1 base from J; junction bases left unmatched: 2. Germline CDR1 PRHDT, CDR2 FYEKMQ (reference sequence). This CDR3 has 15 amino acids. In DNA form, the CDR3 reads TGTGCCAGCAGCTTAGAGAGCGGGGGCACAGATACGCAGTATTTT. Its protein product is CASSLESGGTDTQYF.

This clonotype came up many times. The rearrangement links TRBV11-2 to TRBJ1-1; D gene ambiguous. The germline V gene encodes CDR1 SGHAT and CDR2 FQNNGV. V was trimmed by 0 bases and J by 7 bases, leaving 9 bases between them. The CDR3 covers 13 residues. CDR3 sequence: CASSLDRTYEAFF. The CDR3 coding sequence is TGTGCCAGCAGCTTAGATCGGACCTATGAAGCTTTCTTT.

Many counts were recorded for this clonotype. The chain employs TRBV29-1 and TRBJ2-5, with 10 bases identical to TRBD2. Unmatched junction bases numbered 9, after V lost 6 bases and J lost 5 bases. Germline V gene sequence: CDR1 SQVTM, CDR2 ANQGSEA. This CDR3 is built from 14 residues. The CDR3 DNA reads as TGCAGCGTGCAACAGGGACTAGCGACGGAGACCCAGTACTTC. This gives the protein CSVQQGLATETQYF.

At least ten counts were recorded for this clonotype. J is TRBJ2-7 and V is TRBV3-1; D is uncertain. The CDR3 is 15 amino acids. The germline V gene encodes CDR1 LGHDT and CDR2 YNNKEL (reference sequence). Trimming took off 5 bases at V and 1 base at J, with 15 bases between the two ends. DNA of the CDR3: TGTGCCAGCAGCGTAGGCGGTGAGCCATCCTACGAGCAGTACTTC. It is translated as CASSVGGEPSYEQYF.

This clonotype was seen many times. The V call is TRBV6-2 or TRBV6-3, the J call TRBJ2-2, with no clear D. Trimming took 6 bases from V and 6 from J, leaving 11 bases between them. CDR3 length: 13 amino acids. The germline V gene encodes CDR1 MNHEY and CDR2 SVGEGT. The chain's CDR3 is CASSIWAPGELFF. CDR3 sequence (DNA): TGTGCCAGCAGCATTTGGGCTCCCGGGGAGCTGTTTTTT.